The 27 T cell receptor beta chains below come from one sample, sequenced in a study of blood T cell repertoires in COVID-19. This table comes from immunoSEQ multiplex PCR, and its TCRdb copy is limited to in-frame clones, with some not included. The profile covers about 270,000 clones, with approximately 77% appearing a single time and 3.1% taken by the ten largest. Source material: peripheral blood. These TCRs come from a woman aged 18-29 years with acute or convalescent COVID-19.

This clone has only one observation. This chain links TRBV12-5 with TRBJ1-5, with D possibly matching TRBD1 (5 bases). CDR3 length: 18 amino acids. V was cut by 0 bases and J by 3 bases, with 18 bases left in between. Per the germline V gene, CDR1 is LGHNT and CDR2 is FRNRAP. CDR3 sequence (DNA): TGTGCTAGTGGTTTGGTATTAAGGGGACTCGTAGTCAATCAGCCCCAGCATTTT. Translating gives CASGLVLRGLVVNQPQHF.

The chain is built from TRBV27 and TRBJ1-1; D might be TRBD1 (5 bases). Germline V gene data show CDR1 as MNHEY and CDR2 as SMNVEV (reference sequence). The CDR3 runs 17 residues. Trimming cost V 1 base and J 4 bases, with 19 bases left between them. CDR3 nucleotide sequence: TGTGCCAGCAGTTTATACGGGGGGGGTTTGGTGGGCACTGAAGCTTTCTTT. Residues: CASSLYGGGLVGTEAFF.

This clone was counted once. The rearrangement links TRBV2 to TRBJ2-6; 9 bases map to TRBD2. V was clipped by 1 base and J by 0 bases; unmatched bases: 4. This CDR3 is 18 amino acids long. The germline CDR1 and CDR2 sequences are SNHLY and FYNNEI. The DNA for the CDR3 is TGTGCCAGCAGTGAAGGCCTAGCGGGGAGCTCTGGGGCCAACGTCCTGACTTTC. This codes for CASSEGLAGSSGANVLTF.

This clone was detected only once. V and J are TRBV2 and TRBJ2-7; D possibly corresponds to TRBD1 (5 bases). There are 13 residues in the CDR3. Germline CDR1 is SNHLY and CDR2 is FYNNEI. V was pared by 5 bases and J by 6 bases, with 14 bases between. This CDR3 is CASSNLERGEQYF. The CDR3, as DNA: TGTGCCAGCAGTAACCTAGAAAGGGGCGAGCAGTACTTC. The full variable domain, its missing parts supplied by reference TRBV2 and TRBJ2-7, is EPEVTQTPSHQVTQMGQEVILRCVPISNHLYFYWYRQILGQKVEFLVSFYNNEISEKSEIFDDQFSVERPDGSNFTLKIRSTKLEDSAMYFCASSNLERGEQYFGPGTRLTVT.

CDR3 coding DNA: TGTGCCAGCAGTTTGATCGGGGGGACCGGGGAGCTGTTTTTT. Its translation is CASSLIGGTGELFF. The chain recombines TRBV6-5 with TRBJ2-2; 7 bases are a match to TRBD2. With V trimmed by 4 bases and J by 5 bases, 4 bases remained unmatched. Germline-derived CDR1 and CDR2 are MNHEY and SVGAGI. The CDR3 is 14 amino acids.

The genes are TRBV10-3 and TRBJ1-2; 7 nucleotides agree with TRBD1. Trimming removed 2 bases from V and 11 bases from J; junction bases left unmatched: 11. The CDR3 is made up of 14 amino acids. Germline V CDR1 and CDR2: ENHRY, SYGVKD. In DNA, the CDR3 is TGTGCCATCAGTGAGGACAGGGTCGCTTTTGGGTACACCTTC. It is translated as CAISEDRVAFGYTF.

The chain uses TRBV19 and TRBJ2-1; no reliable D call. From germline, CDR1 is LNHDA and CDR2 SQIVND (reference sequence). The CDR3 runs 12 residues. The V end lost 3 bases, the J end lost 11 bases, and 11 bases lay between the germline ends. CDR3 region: CASSMRSVKQFF. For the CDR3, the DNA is TGTGCCAGTAGTATGAGAAGCGTTAAGCAGTTCTTC.

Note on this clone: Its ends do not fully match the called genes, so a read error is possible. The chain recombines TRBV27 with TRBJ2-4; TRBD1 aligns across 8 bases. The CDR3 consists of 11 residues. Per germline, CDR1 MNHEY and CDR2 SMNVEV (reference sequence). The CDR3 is CASSPGTGLNF. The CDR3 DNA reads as TGTGCCAGCAGTCCGGGGACAGGACTTAACTTC.

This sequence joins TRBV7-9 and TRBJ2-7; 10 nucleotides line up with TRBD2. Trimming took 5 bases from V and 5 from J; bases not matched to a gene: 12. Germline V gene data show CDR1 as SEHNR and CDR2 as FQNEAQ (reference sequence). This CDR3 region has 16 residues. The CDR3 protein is CASSPTLLAGDDEQYF. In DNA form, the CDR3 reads TGTGCCAGCAGCCCCACCCTCCTAGCGGGAGACGACGAGCAGTACTTC. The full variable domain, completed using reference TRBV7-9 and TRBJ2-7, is DTGVSQNPRHKITKRGQNVTFRCDPISEHNRLYWYRQTLGQGPEFLTYFQNEAQLEKSRLLSDRFSAERPKGSFSTLEIQRTEQGDSAMYLCASSPTLLAGDDEQYFGPGTRLTVT.

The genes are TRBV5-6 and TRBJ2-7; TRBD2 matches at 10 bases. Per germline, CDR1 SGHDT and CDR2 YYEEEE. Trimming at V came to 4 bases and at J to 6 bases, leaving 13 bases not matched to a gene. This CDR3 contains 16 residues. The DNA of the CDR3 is TGTGCCAGCAGCGTCTATGGGGCTAGCGGGAGCTCCGAGCAGTACTTC. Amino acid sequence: CASSVYGASGSSEQYF.

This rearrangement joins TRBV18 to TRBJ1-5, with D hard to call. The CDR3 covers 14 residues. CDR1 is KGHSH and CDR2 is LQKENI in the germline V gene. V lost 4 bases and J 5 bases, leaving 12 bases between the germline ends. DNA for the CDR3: TGTGCCAGCTCACTAGACCCCGGAGATCAGCCCCAGCATTTT. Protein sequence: CASSLDPGDQPQHF.

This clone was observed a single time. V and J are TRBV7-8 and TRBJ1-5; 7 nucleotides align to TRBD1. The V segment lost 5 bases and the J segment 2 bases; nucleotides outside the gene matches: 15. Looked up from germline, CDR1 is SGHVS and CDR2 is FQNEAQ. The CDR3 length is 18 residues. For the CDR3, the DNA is TGTGCCAGCAGCCCGACCCGACAGGGATTAGTTGGCAATCAGCCCCAGCATTTT. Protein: CASSPTRQGLVGNQPQHF.

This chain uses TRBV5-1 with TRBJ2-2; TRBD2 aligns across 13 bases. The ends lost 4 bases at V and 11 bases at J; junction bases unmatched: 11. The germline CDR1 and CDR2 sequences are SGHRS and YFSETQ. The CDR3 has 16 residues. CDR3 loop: CASSPRTSGRSGELFF. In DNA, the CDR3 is TGCGCCAGCAGCCCTCGGACTAGCGGGAGATCAGGCGAGCTGTTTTTT.

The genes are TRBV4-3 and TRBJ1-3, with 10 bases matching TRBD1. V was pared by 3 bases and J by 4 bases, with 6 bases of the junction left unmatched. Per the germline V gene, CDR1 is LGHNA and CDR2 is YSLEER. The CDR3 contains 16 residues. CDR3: CASSQDGQGVGNTIYF. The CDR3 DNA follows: TGCGCCAGCAGCCAGGACGGACAGGGGGTCGGAAACACCATATATTTT.

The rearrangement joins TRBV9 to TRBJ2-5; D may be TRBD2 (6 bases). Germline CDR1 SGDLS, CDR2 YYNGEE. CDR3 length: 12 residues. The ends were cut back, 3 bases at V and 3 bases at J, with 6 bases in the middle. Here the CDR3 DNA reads TGTGCCAGCAGCGGACTAGAAGAGACCCAGTACTTC. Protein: CASSGLEETQYF. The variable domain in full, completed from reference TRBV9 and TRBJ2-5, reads DSGVTQTPKHLITATGQRVTLRCSPRSGDLSVYWYQQSLDQGLQFLIQYYNGEERAKGNILERFSAQQFPDLHSELNLSSLELGDSALYFCASSGLEETQYFGPGTRLLVL.

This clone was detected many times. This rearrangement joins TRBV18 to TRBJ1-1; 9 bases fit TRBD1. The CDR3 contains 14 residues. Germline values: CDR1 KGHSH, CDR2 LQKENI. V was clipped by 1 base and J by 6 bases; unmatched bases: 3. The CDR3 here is CASSPRGDRAEAFF. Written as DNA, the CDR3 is TGTGCCAGCTCACCACGAGGGGACAGGGCTGAAGCTTTCTTT.

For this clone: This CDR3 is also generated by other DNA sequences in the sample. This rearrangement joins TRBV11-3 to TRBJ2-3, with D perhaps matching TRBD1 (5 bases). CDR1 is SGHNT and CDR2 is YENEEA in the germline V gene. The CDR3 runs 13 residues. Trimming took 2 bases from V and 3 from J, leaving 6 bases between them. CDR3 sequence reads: CASSLSGTDTQYF. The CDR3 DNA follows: TGTGCCAGCAGCTTATCAGGGACAGATACGCAGTATTTT.

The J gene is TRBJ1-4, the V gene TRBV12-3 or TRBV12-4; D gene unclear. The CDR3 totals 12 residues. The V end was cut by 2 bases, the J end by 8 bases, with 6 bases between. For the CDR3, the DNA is TGTGCCAGCAGTTTAAGCCTAGAAAAACTGTTTTTT. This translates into CASSLSLEKLFF.

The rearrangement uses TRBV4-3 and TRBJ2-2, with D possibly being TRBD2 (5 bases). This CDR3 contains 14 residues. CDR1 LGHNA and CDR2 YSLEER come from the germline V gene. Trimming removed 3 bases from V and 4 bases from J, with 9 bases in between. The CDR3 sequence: CASSQLAITGELFF. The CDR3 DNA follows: TGCGCCAGCAGCCAGCTAGCCATCACCGGGGAGCTGTTTTTT.

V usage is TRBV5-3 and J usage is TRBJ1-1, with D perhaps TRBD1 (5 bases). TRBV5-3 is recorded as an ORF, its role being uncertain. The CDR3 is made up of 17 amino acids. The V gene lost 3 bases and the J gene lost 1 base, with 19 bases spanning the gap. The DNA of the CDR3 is TGTGCCAGAAGCTCCTGGCGGGGGTTGTCCGGGAACACTGAAGCTTTCTTT. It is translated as CARSSWRGLSGNTEAFF.

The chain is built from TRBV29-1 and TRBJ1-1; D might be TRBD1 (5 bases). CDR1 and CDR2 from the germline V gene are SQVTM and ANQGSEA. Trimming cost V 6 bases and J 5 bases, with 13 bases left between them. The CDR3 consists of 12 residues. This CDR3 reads CSVGGGRTEAFF. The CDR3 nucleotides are TGCAGCGTCGGGGGGGGGAGAACTGAAGCTTTCTTT.

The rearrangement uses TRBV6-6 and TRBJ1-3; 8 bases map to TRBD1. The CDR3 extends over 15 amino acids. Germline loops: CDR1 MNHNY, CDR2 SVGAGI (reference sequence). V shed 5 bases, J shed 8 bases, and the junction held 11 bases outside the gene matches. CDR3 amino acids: CASSPRTGSIHTIYF. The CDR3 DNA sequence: TGTGCCAGCAGTCCCCGGACAGGGTCGATTCACACCATATATTTT.

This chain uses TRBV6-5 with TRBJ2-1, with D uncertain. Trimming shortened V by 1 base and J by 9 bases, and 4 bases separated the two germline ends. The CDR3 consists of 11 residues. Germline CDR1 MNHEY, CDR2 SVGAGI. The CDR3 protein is CASSYLAEQFF. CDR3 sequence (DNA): TGTGCCAGCAGTTACTTGGCTGAGCAGTTCTTC.

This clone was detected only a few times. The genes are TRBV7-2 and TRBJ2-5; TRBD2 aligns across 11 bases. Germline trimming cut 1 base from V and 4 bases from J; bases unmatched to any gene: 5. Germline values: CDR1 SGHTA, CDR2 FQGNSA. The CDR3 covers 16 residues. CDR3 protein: CASSLVAGGLGETQYF. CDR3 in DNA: TGTGCCAGCAGCTTAGTAGCGGGAGGGTTGGGAGAGACCCAGTACTTC.

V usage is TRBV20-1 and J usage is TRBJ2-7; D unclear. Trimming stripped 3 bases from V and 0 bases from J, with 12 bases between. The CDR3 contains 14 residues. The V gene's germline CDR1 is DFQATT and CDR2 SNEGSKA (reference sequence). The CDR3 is CSASFPASSYEQYF. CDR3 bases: TGCAGTGCTAGTTTCCCCGCCAGCTCCTACGAGCAGTACTTC.

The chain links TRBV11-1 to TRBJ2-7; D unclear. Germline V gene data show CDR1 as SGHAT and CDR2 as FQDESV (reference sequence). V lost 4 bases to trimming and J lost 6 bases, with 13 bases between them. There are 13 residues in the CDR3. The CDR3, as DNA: TGTGCCAGCAGCTCGACACCTTTAAGCGAGCAGTACTTC. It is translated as CASSSTPLSEQYF.

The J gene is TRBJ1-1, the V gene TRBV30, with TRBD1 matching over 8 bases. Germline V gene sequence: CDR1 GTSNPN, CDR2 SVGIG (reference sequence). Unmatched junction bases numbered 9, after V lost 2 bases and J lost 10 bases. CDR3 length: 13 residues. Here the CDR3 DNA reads TGTGCCTGGAGTCATGACAGGGGCGGGGGAGCTTTCTTT. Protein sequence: CAWSHDRGGGAFF.